Listed below are T cell receptor beta chains from one sample, sequenced in a study of HIV-infected patients and healthy controls. One entry per CDR3 protein, called by TCRdb with MiXCR from the 5' RACE reads. Seen here are 12,000 or so distinct CDR3 sequences, approximately 9.1% observed once, and the top ten hold about 25%. The sample was blood, taken before antiretroviral therapy. The receptors stem from an adult with HIV infection. The donor label of this sample is uncertain. CDR3s include the opening cysteine and the closing phenylalanine or tryptophan. D genes are given only for firm matches. Size values are once, few and many counts, or a class for expanded clones, and some rows have none.

>TRBV27|TRBD2|NA|TRBJ2-1
CASLSGGGAAGNEQFF
TGTGCCAGCCTGTCTGGCGGGGGGGCCGCGGGCAATGAGCAGTTCTTC
>TRBV29-1|TRBD1|few|TRBJ2-3
CSVGLDRVTDTQYF
TGCAGCGTTGGCCTGGACAGGGTCACAGATACGCAGTATTTT
>TRBV6-6|TRBD2|NA|TRBJ2-3
CASSYTGLAGEDTDTQYF
TGTGCCAGCAGTTACACGGGACTAGCGGGGGAGGACACAGATACGCAGTATTTT
>TRBV24-1|NA|many|TRBJ2-2
CATSEGGQSTGELFF
TGTGCCACCTCCGAGGGGGGACAAAGCACCGGGGAGCTGTTTTTT
>TRBV12-3/TRBV12-4|NA|NA|TRBJ2-3
CASSFTGLSTDTQYF
TGTGCCAGCAGTTTCACCGGGCTCAGCACAGATACGCAGTATTTT
>TRBV6-5|NA|few|TRBJ2-5
CASSRTGGVETQYF
TGTGCCAGCAGTCGGACAGGAGGGGTCGAGACCCAGTACTTC
>TRBV5-1|NA|many|TRBJ2-7
CASSLVVSPYEQYF
TGCGCCAGCAGCTTGGTGGTTTCTCCCTACGAGCAGTACTTC
>TRBV11-2|NA|NA|TRBJ2-3
CASSLDGVDTQYF
TGTGCCAGCAGCTTAGACGGGGTAGATACGCAGTATTTT
>TRBV12-3/TRBV12-4|TRBD2|many|TRBJ2-1
CASSLEAGGASDNEQFF
TGTGCCAGCAGTTTAGAAGCGGGGGGGGCCTCAGACAATGAGCAGTTCTTC
>TRBV4-3|NA|medium-sized|TRBJ2-3
CASSQGGGTDGSTDTQYF
TGCGCCAGCAGCCAAGGGGGCGGGACAGACGGTAGCACAGATACGCAGTATTTT
>TRBV5-1|NA|many|TRBJ2-3
CASSTETRASTDTQYF
TGCGCCAGCAGCACGGAGACAAGGGCAAGCACAGATACGCAGTATTTT
>TRBV2|TRBD2|many|TRBJ2-3
CASSKGGLAGGPSTDTQYF
TGTGCCAGCAGCAAAGGGGGACTAGCGGGAGGGCCTAGCACAGATACGCAGTATTTT